These T cell receptor beta chains were read from a single sample in a study of blood T cell repertoires in COVID-19. TCRdb's table, derived via immunoSEQ multiplex PCR, lists solely in-frame clones and lacks some. This table has some 200,000 clones, about nine tenths appearing once. The sequencing sample was made of peripheral blood. The receptor set was obtained from a man aged 65 to 85 with acute or convalescent COVID-19. Each CDR3 is given with its conserved first and last residue. Fields, in order: V gene, D gene, clone size, J gene, CDR3 protein, CDR3 DNA. The D gene is left open where the match is weak. The listing skips clone size in some rows; elsewhere it reads once, few, many or a size class.

TRBV15	TRBD1	once	TRBJ1-5	CATSRALTPGQGGHQPQHF	TGTGCCACCAGCAGAGCCCTCACCCCGGGACAGGGGGGTCATCAGCCCCAGCATTTT
TRBV3-1/TRBV3-2	TRBD2	once	TRBJ2-1	CASSQGGNGRALSEQFF	TGTGCCAGCAGCCAAGGAGGGAACGGGAGGGCGCTTAGTGAGCAGTTCTTC
TRBV19	.	.	TRBJ1-5	CASSIETGLRQPQHF	TGTGCCAGTAGTATAGAAACGGGTTTGAGGCAGCCCCAGCATTTT
TRBV28	TRBD1	.	TRBJ1-2	CASSPGTGTGRYGYTF	TGTGCCAGCAGCCCCGGGACAGGGACTGGGAGGTATGGCTACACCTTC
TRBV7-9	.	.	TRBJ2-7	CASSPRGGQYEQYF	TGTGCCAGCAGCCCGAGGGGGGGACAATACGAGCAGTACTTC
TRBV15	TRBD1	.	TRBJ2-7	CATSRDYGQAQTFLGEQYF	TGTGCCACCAGCAGAGACTACGGACAGGCCCAGACGTTCCTGGGCGAGCAGTACTTC
TRBV12-3/TRBV12-4	.	.	TRBJ1-5	CASTQQLNQPQHF	TGTGCCAGCACCCAACAGCTCAATCAGCCCCAGCATTTT
TRBV5-5	.	.	TRBJ2-2	CASSLRVSGSNTGELFF	TGTGCCAGCAGCTTGCGTGTATCGGGATCGAACACCGGGGAGCTGTTTTTT
TRBV28	.	once	TRBJ2-2	CASSLAGLNTGELFF	TGTGCCAGCAGTTTAGCGGGACTGAACACCGGGGAGCTGTTTTTT
TRBV19	.	.	TRBJ1-5	CASSPNRDQPQHF	TGTGCCAGTAGTCCAAACCGAGATCAGCCCCAGCATTTT
TRBV12-3/TRBV12-4	.	.	TRBJ1-1	CASSLGGHSEAFF	TGTGCCAGCAGTTTGGGGGGTCACTCTGAAGCTTTCTTT
TRBV29-1	TRBD2	.	TRBJ2-1	CSVAASGRAVSNEQFF	TGCAGCGTTGCCGCTAGCGGGAGGGCCGTTTCCAATGAGCAGTTCTTC
TRBV7-9	TRBD1	.	TRBJ1-6	CASSFGTGTYNSPLHF	TGTGCCAGCAGCTTCGGGACAGGGACTTATAATTCACCCCTCCACTTT
TRBV19	.	.	TRBJ2-1	CASSTGGPYNEQFF	TGTGCCAGTAGCACCGGAGGACCTTACAATGAGCAGTTCTTC
TRBV3-1/TRBV3-2	TRBD1	.	TRBJ1-6	CASSPESGGPLHF	TGTGCCAGCAGCCCAGAGTCAGGGGGCCCCCTCCACTTT
TRBV6-6	TRBD1	.	TRBJ1-1	CASSYSAGGTEAFF	TGTGCCAGCAGTTACTCAGCAGGGGGGACTGAAGCTTTCTTT